Below, one TCR beta chain is given with its context. Original data processing: Reference gene primer amplification gave nucleated cell count estimates. The table came from immunoSEQ multiplex PCR; TCRdb's copy has only in-frame clones and leaves some out. V and J calls and clone size come straight from that table; D and trimming were deduced from the DNA. Here the sample spans roughly 29,000 clones, roughly 80% being singletons. The data are from a study of blood T cell repertoires in COVID-19. Study-level information: The study drew acute and convalescent COVID-19 samples from the United States, Italy and Spain. Sources were T cells, B-cell-depleted T cells, or PBMCs; the material itself was cDNA or gDNA.

CDR3 length: 13 residues. Germline V gene data show CDR1 as GTSNPN and CDR2 as SVGIG (reference sequence). Unmatched junction bases numbered 7, after V lost 2 bases and J lost 8 bases. This TCR derives from an older woman with active or convalescent COVID-19. The sequenced sample was peripheral blood. The chain recombines TRBV30 with TRBJ1-2, with TRBD1 matching 8 bases. CDR3 sequence: CAWSTPGGEGYTF. CDR3 coding DNA: TGTGCCTGGAGTACCCCAGGGGGCGAGGGCTACACCTTC.